This T cell receptor (beta chain) comes out of a study of CD8+CD57+ T cells in acquired aplastic anemia. About the research overall: On average, sorted CD4+ and CD8+ cells gave around 3.3 ug of DNA. As sequenced from healthy donors, CD4+ cells averaged roughly 11 million reads. Study outcomes and limitations: Patients and controls had in common approximately 28 CD8+ CDR3 sequences.

Details on this clonotype: Its target is unknown.

The CDR3 contains 14 residues. Deletions cut 5 bases from V and 4 bases from J, with 11 bases between. The germline gives CDR1 MNHNS, CDR2 SASEGT. Profiling that covered TCR beta VDJ and CDR3 relied on genomic DNA as its template. Using its own MiXCR run on the reads, TCRdb lists one record per CDR3 protein. The table has about 80,000 distinct CDR3 sequences, less than 60% seen once. J is TRBJ2-2 and V is TRBV6-1; D possibly corresponds to TRBD1 (5 bases). This sequence originates from a human donor in good health, serving as a control. Source material: sorted CD4+, CD8+, or CD8+CD57+ T cells (not recorded which) from PBMCs. The CDR3, as DNA: TGTGCCAGCAGTAGTGGGGCCGGCACCGGGGAGCTGTTTTTT. This sequence encodes CASSSGAGTGELFF.